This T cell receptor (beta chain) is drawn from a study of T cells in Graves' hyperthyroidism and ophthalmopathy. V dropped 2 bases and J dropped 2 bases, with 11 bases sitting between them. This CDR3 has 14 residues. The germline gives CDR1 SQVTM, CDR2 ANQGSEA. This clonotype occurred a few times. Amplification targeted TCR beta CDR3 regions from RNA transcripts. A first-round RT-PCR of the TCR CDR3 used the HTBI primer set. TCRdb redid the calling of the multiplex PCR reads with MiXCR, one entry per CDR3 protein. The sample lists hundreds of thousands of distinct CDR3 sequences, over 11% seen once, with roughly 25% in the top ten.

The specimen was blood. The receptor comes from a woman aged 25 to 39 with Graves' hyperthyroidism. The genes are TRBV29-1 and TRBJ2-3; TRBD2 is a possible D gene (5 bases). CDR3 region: CSVEPGVHTDTQYF. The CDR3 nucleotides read TGCAGCGTTGAACCCGGGGTGCACACAGATACGCAGTATTTT.